This T cell receptor beta chain was captured by sequencing in a study of T cell responses to AZD1222 COVID-19 vaccine. From germline, CDR1 is ENHRY and CDR2 SYGVKD. The CDR3 has 13 amino acids. The V gene lost 4 bases and the J gene lost 5 bases, with 9 bases spanning the gap. Generated by immunoSEQ multiplex PCR, the TCRdb table keeps only in-frame clones and is missing some. The sample gives tens of thousands of clones, around 85% of which show up once; more than 3.5% is in the top ten. Investigators merged groups given second doses at roughly 4 or roughly 12 weeks. Sequenced material: peripheral blood, taken 28 days after the second AZD1222 dose. The source of this sequence is an adult who received the AZD1222 COVID-19 vaccine. The rearrangement links TRBV10-3 to TRBJ1-5, with D uncertain. The CDR3 DNA sequence: TGTGCCATCAGTGGGCAGATGGATCAGCCCCAGCATTTT. Protein: CAISGQMDQPQHF.